What follows are 30 T cell receptor beta chains derived from one specimen sequenced in a study of T cells after yellow fever vaccination. TCRdb processed the 5' RACE reads anew with MiXCR; each CDR3 protein has one entry. The table has just under 600,000 distinct CDR3 sequences, about 13% seen once. The material was PBMCs, obtained on the day of the yellow fever booster vaccination. The receptors shown here come from a young man who received the YFV17D yellow fever vaccine.

In its sample, this clonotype was seen a few times. The genes are TRBV3-1 and TRBJ2-7; TRBD1 or TRBD2 may be the D gene (6 bases each). CDR1 and CDR2 from the germline V gene are LGHDT and YNNKEL (reference sequence). The CDR3 is made up of 15 amino acids. The V end lost 4 bases, the J end lost 4 bases, and 17 bases lay between the germline ends. The CDR3 coding sequence is TGTGCCAGCAGCCCGGGGGCGGGACCGATATACGAGCAGTACTTC. It specifies CASSPGAGPIYEQYF.

V gene TRBV12-3 or TRBV12-4 combines with J gene TRBJ2-2, with unresolved D. The CDR3 is made up of 12 amino acids. The ends were cut back, 6 bases at V and 6 bases at J, with 8 bases in the middle. In DNA form, the CDR3 reads TGTGCCAGCAGGGAGCCCCCCGGGGAGCTGTTTTTT. Translated: CASREPPGELFF.

This rearrangement joins TRBV7-2 to TRBJ2-6; D ambiguous. CDR3 length: 17 amino acids. Trimming took off 6 bases at V and 4 bases at J, with 19 bases between the two ends. The germline gives CDR1 SGHTA, CDR2 FQGNSA. The CDR3 coding sequence is TGTGCCAGCAGACCAGGTCAGCTAAGGTGGGGGGCCAACGTCCTGACTTTC. This encodes CASRPGQLRWGANVLTF.

The chain uses TRBV11-2 and TRBJ2-2; 14 positions agree with TRBD2. Germline V gene data show CDR1 as SGHAT and CDR2 as FQNNGV. The CDR3 spans 17 residues. J lost 5 bases, V lost 5 bases, and 7 bases had no gene match. The CDR3 coding sequence is TGTGCCAGCAGCGGAGGAGGACTAGCGGGAGGAACCGGGGAGCTGTTTTTT. Protein sequence: CASSGGGLAGGTGELFF.

Only a few counts were recorded for this clonotype. The genes are TRBV7-2 and TRBJ2-2, with TRBD2 as a possible D gene (6 bases). The CDR3 sequence is 14 residues long. V was shortened by 6 bases and J by 5 bases, with 13 bases between the two germline ends. Looked up from germline, CDR1 is SGHTA and CDR2 is FQGNSA. The DNA of the CDR3 is TGTGCCAGCAGGACCGGGAGAGGAACCGGGGAGCTGTTTTTT. This encodes CASRTGRGTGELFF.

This clonotype was counted only a few times. The chain carries TRBV27 and TRBJ2-7; D gene unclear. Germline V gives CDR1 MNHEY, CDR2 SMNVEV (reference sequence). V gave up 0 bases and J gave up 9 bases, with 21 bases separating them. CDR3 size: 16 residues. The CDR3, as DNA: TGTGCCAGCAGTTTATCCCCGGGCCACAAGGGTTACAGGCAGTACTTC. This codes for CASSLSPGHKGYRQYF.

This clonotype has only a few counts. V is TRBV14 and J is TRBJ2-3, with D possibly being TRBD1 (5 bases). The CDR3 runs to 18 residues. From germline, CDR1 is SGHDN and CDR2 FVKESK. With 5 bases removed from V and 0 bases from J, the gap between germline ends came to 21 bases. The CDR3 nucleotides read TGTGCCAGCAGCAGGGGCCCGAGACTCGCTCTTAGCACAGATACGCAGTATTTT. This codes for CASSRGPRLALSTDTQYF.

This clonotype was seen more than once but under ten times. The chain carries TRBV7-9 and TRBJ1-1, with TRBD1 identical over 7 bases. Germline trimming cut 5 bases from V and 9 bases from J; bases unmatched to any gene: 3. The CDR3 runs to 11 residues. CDR1 is SEHNR and CDR2 is FQNEAQ in the germline V gene (reference sequence). The CDR3 loop reads CASSADRKAFF. The CDR3, as DNA: TGTGCCAGCAGCGCGGACAGGAAAGCTTTCTTT. Complete variable domain (other parts from reference TRBV7-9 and TRBJ1-1): DTGVSQNPRHKITKRGQNVTFRCDPISEHNRLYWYRQTLGQGPEFLTYFQNEAQLEKSRLLSDRFSAERPKGSFSTLEIQRTEQGDSAMYLCASSADRKAFFGQGTRLTVV.

The rearrangement joins TRBV14 to TRBJ1-1, with D perhaps TRBD1 (5 bases). V shed 6 bases and J shed 4 bases, with 21 bases lying between them. Germline V gives CDR1 SGHDN, CDR2 FVKESK. CDR3 length: 16 residues. In DNA, the CDR3 is TGTGCCAGCAGACCGGGTGGGGGGGTAGGTCGCACTGAAGCTTTCTTT. Amino acid sequence: CASRPGGGVGRTEAFF.

This clonotype was detected a few times. The rearrangement links TRBV5-1 to TRBJ2-6, with unresolved D. V lost 0 bases to trimming and J lost 1 base, with 8 bases between them. The CDR3 length is 16 residues. CDR1 is SGHRS and CDR2 is YFSETQ in the germline V gene. DNA for the CDR3: TGCGCCAGCAGCTTGGCCGTCGATTCTGGGGCCAACGTCCTGACTTTC. It yields the protein CASSLAVDSGANVLTF.

This chain's CDR3 is CASSTAGQYSSGANVLTF. The CDR3 DNA sequence: TGTGCCAGCAGCACTGCGGGACAGTATTCCTCTGGGGCCAACGTCCTGACTTTC. The chain couples TRBV11-1 to TRBJ2-6; D perhaps matches TRBD1 (7 bases). The CDR3 has 18 residues. Deletions cut 5 bases from V and 0 bases from J, with 17 bases between. CDR1 is SGHAT, CDR2 FQDESV, per germline (reference sequence).

This chain connects TRBV12-3 or TRBV12-4 to TRBJ2-7, with no clear D. The germline V and J ends were trimmed by 8 bases and 6 bases, with 14 bases remaining between them. The CDR3 length is 12 residues. The CDR3 DNA sequence: TGTGCCAGCTCCGGTATAGTTGGCGAGCAGTACTTC. Amino acids: CASSGIVGEQYF.

The chain has TRBV19 and TRBJ2-7; D perhaps matches TRBD2 (5 bases). The CDR3 loop spans 14 amino acids. Germline CDR1 is LNHDA and CDR2 is SQIVND (reference sequence). The V and J ends lost 5 bases and 6 bases respectively, with 17 bases between them. The CDR3 protein is CASSSRDLKGEQYF. CDR3 DNA: TGTGCCAGTAGTTCCCGGGATCTCAAGGGCGAGCAGTACTTC.

This clonotype occurred a few times. The J gene is TRBJ2-3, the V gene TRBV5-1, with 7 bases aligning to TRBD1. The length of the CDR3 is 17 residues. V was clipped by 0 bases and J by 4 bases; unmatched bases: 11. Germline V lookup: CDR1 SGHRS, CDR2 YFSETQ. Written as DNA, the CDR3 is TGCGCCAGCAGCTTGGTACCTCCGGGACAGATATCAGATACGCAGTATTTT. This sequence encodes CASSLVPPGQISDTQYF.

This clonotype was counted a few times. V is TRBV7-9 and J is TRBJ1-2; 10 bases fit TRBD1. V trimming: 2 bases; J trimming: 4 bases; junction bases outside the gene matches: 10. CDR1 and CDR2 from the germline V gene are SEHNR and FQNEAQ (reference sequence). The CDR3 length is 17 residues. The CDR3 sequence: CASSLTGGQGGGYGYTF. CDR3 bases: TGTGCCAGCAGCTTAACGGGCGGACAGGGGGGAGGCTATGGCTACACCTTC.

V and J are TRBV30 and TRBJ2-3; 9 nucleotides match TRBD1. V gave up 2 bases and J gave up 3 bases; unmatched junction bases: 3. CDR1 and CDR2 (germline): GTSNPN, SVGIG (reference sequence). CDR3 length: 14 residues. The chain's CDR3 is CAWSYRGPTDTQYF. The CDR3 coding sequence is TGTGCCTGGAGTTACAGGGGGCCGACAGATACGCAGTATTTT. Filled out from reference TRBV30 and TRBJ2-3, the complete variable domain reads SQTIHQWPATLVQPVGSPLSLECTVEGTSNPNLYWYRQAAGRGLQLLFYSVGIGQISSEVPQNLSASRPQDRQFILSSKKLLLSDSGFYLCAWSYRGPTDTQYFGPGTRLTVL.

There are a few counts of this clonotype. The chain employs TRBV20-1 and TRBJ1-5; no firm D call. V dropped 0 bases and J dropped 11 bases, with 8 bases sitting between them. Germline V gene lookup returns CDR1 DFQATT and CDR2 SNEGSKA (reference sequence). The length of the CDR3 is 11 residues. The CDR3 bases are TGCAGTGCTAGAGATCCCCGGGCCCAGCATTTT. Amino acids: CSARDPRAQHF.

This clonotype was detected only a few times. V usage is TRBV20-1 and J usage is TRBJ1-2, with TRBD1 as a possible D gene (5 bases). The germline CDR1 and CDR2 sequences are DFQATT and SNEGSKA (reference sequence). Between the trimmed V and J ends, which lost 6 bases and 2 bases, there was a span of 10 bases. The length of the CDR3 is 12 residues. CDR3 residues: CSAPGQNYGYTF. CDR3 sequence (DNA): TGCAGTGCCCCGGGGCAGAACTATGGCTACACCTTC.

This clonotype has a handful of counts. The chain combines TRBV27 with TRBJ2-7; TRBD2 matches at 12 bases. CDR1 MNHEY and CDR2 SMNVEV come from the germline V gene (reference sequence). The CDR3 has 14 residues. J was trimmed by 2 bases and V by 10 bases; bases with no gene match: 6. The CDR3 is CATHTSGRTYEQYF. CDR3 DNA sequence: TGTGCCACCCATACTAGCGGGAGGACCTACGAGCAGTACTTC.

This clonotype has a count of ten or more. This sequence joins TRBV7-8 and TRBJ1-1; 8 nucleotides align to TRBD1. V lost 3 bases to trimming and J lost 4 bases; unmatched junction nucleotides: 10. This CDR3 is built from 16 residues. Germline lookup yields CDR1 SGHVS and CDR2 FQNEAQ. CDR3 in amino acids: CASSFTGRGLGTEAFF. The CDR3 region has the DNA TGTGCCAGCAGCTTTACGGGCAGGGGGCTCGGCACTGAAGCTTTCTTT.

This clonotype was seen a handful of times. The genes are TRBV20-1 and TRBJ1-5; D is ambiguous. The CDR3 runs to 13 residues. Trimming cost V 3 bases and J 4 bases, with 10 bases left between them. Germline V gene lookup returns CDR1 DFQATT and CDR2 SNEGSKA (reference sequence). Written as DNA, the CDR3 is TGCAGTGCTAGGGTCCGGAATAATCAGCCCCAGCATTTT. Its protein product is CSARVRNNQPQHF.

This clonotype has only a few counts. The chain combines TRBV6-4 with TRBJ2-7; 14 bases fit TRBD2. Germline CDR1 and CDR2: MRHNA and SNTAGT. This CDR3 has 16 amino acids. Trimming at V came to 5 bases and at J to 5 bases, leaving 8 bases not matched to a gene. CDR3 residues: CASSKTGTSGSDEQYF. The CDR3 DNA sequence: TGTGCCAGCAGTAAGACCGGGACTAGCGGGAGCGACGAGCAGTACTTC.

At least ten counts were recorded for this clonotype. The chain combines TRBV5-6 with TRBJ2-1; 7 bases agree with TRBD2. Germline loops: CDR1 SGHDT, CDR2 YYEEEE. The length of the CDR3 is 15 residues. J gave up 7 bases and V 3 bases, and 10 bases lay outside the gene matches. The CDR3 spells CASSSSGAFWNEQFF. The CDR3 DNA reads as TGTGCCAGCAGCTCTAGCGGTGCCTTCTGGAATGAGCAGTTCTTC.

This clonotype showed up many times. The chain recombines TRBV5-1 with TRBJ2-7; D possibly matches TRBD1 or TRBD2 (5 bases each). Trimming shortened V by 4 bases and J by 3 bases, and 14 bases separated the two germline ends. The length of the CDR3 is 14 residues. Germline CDR1 SGHRS, CDR2 YFSETQ. The CDR3 DNA sequence: TGCGCCAGCAGCCTCCGGGACGGTTACTACGAGCAGTACTTC. It yields the protein CASSLRDGYYEQYF.

The chain links TRBV25-1 to TRBJ1-2, with D unresolved. The V end was cut by 0 bases, the J end by 4 bases, with 21 bases between. Germline CDR1 reads MGHDK; CDR2 reads SYGVNS. The CDR3 is 18 amino acids. The CDR3 loop is CASSEYFQIGPAPYGYTF. The CDR3 DNA reads TGTGCCAGCAGTGAATATTTCCAAATCGGGCCCGCTCCCTATGGCTACACCTTC.

The chain uses TRBV12-3 or TRBV12-4 and TRBJ2-2, with 13 bases aligning to TRBD2. CDR3 length equals 17 residues. V lost 5 bases, J lost 3 bases, and 6 bases stayed unmatched. The CDR3 DNA is TGTGCCAGCAGTCCACTAGCGGGAGGGCCGCACACCGGGGAGCTGTTTTTT. Translation: CASSPLAGGPHTGELFF.

The chain couples TRBV30 to TRBJ2-7, with 7 nucleotides matching TRBD1. The CDR3 has 16 residues. CDR1 and CDR2 (germline): GTSNPN, SVGIG (reference sequence). Trimming cost V 1 base and J 0 bases; bases outside gene matches: 9. Written as DNA, the CDR3 is TGTGCCTGGAGTGCTCCCGGACAGGAGAGCTCCTACGAGCAGTACTTC. Amino acid sequence: CAWSAPGQESSYEQYF.

J is TRBJ2-1 and V is TRBV2, with 10 positions matching TRBD2. The germline CDR1 and CDR2 sequences are SNHLY and FYNNEI. J was trimmed by 9 bases and V by 9 bases; bases with no gene match: 8. The CDR3 length is 13 residues. Written as DNA, the CDR3 is TGTGCCAGTGGACTAGCGGATTGGAGTGAGCAGTTCTTC. Encoded protein: CASGLADWSEQFF.

This chain uses TRBV4-3 with TRBJ2-2; D may match TRBD1 or TRBD2 (5 bases each). CDR1 is LGHNA, CDR2 YSLEER, per germline. The CDR3 runs to 16 residues. The V end lost 5 bases, the J end lost 3 bases, and 16 bases lay between the germline ends. The CDR3 nucleotides are TGCGCCAGCAGCGCCGGGGAAAGGGGTTACACCGGGGAGCTGTTTTTT. Translating it yields CASSAGERGYTGELFF.

The chain recombines TRBV4-2 with TRBJ2-7; D gene uncertain. CDR3 length: 15 amino acids. V lost 1 base and J 0 bases, leaving 10 bases between the germline ends. The germline V gene has CDR1 LGHNA and CDR2 YNFKEQ. The CDR3 sequence is CASSQGRSSSYEQYF. Here the CDR3 DNA reads TGTGCCAGCAGCCAAGGCAGGAGTAGCTCCTACGAGCAGTACTTC.